The rows below give T cell receptor beta chains drawn from one sample of a study of T cell responses to AZD1222 COVID-19 vaccine. Libraries were prepared by immunoSEQ multiplex PCR; TCRdb keeps only in-frame clonotypes and omits some of them. The repertoire holds approximately 120,000 clones, approximately 91% seen once, with about a sixth in the top ten. Material: peripheral blood, obtained on day 0 of AZD1222 vaccination. These receptors were taken from an adult in good health. Both conserved end residues are part of each CDR3. Each record gives: J gene, clone size, D gene, V gene, CDR3 DNA, CDR3 protein. A D gene is named only where the DNA matches it firmly. Not all rows give a size; the values are once, few, many and, for expanded clones, a class.

J: TRBJ1-5
size: -
D: -
V: TRBV2
DNA: TGTGCCAGCAGTGAAGCGAGGGTAGCGGGGCAGCCCCAGCATTTT
CDR3: CASSEARVAGQPQHF

J: TRBJ2-7
size: few
D: TRBD1
V: TRBV25-1
DNA: TGTGCCAGCAGTGCTCCCTCCGGGACAGTATCCTACGAGCAGTACTTC
CDR3: CASSAPSGTVSYEQYF

J: TRBJ1-2
size: -
D: -
V: TRBV6-5
DNA: TGTGCCAGCAGTTACATTGGACGGATCAACTATGGCTACACCTTC
CDR3: CASSYIGRINYGYTF

J: TRBJ2-7
size: -
D: -
V: TRBV9
DNA: TGTGCCAGCAGCGTAAGCCCCATCAGCTCCTCCGAGCAGTACTTC
CDR3: CASSVSPISSSEQYF

J: TRBJ1-2
size: -
D: -
V: TRBV2
DNA: TGTGCCACCGGAGTCATGGCGGCTAACTATGGCTACACCTTC
CDR3: CATGVMAANYGYTF

J: TRBJ2-3
size: -
D: -
V: TRBV5-4
DNA: TGTGCCAGCAGCTTGGAGCTAGTCGCAGATACGCAGTATTTT
CDR3: CASSLELVADTQYF

J: TRBJ1-1
size: once
D: -
V: TRBV6-4
DNA: TGTGCCAGCAGTCCCACAGGGAGTACTGAAGCTTTCTTT
CDR3: CASSPTGSTEAFF

J: TRBJ1-1
size: -
D: -
V: TRBV19
DNA: TGTGCCAGTAGTATCTCTCAGGGTATGAACACTGAAGCTTTCTTT
CDR3: CASSISQGMNTEAFF

J: TRBJ2-3
size: -
D: -
V: TRBV19
DNA: TGTGCCAGTAGTACCCTCAACTCAGATACGCAGTATTTT
CDR3: CASSTLNSDTQYF

J: TRBJ2-1
size: -
D: -
V: TRBV24-1
DNA: TGTGCCACCAGTGATTTCCCGCCCCTGGTGCAGTTCTTC
CDR3: CATSDFPPLVQFF

J: TRBJ1-2
size: -
D: -
V: TRBV19
DNA: TGTGCCAGTAGTTTCTTACGACAGTATGGCTACACCTTC
CDR3: CASSFLRQYGYTF

J: TRBJ1-6
size: -
D: -
V: TRBV7-3
DNA: TGTGCCAGCAGCTACGGGGGGGCGCATGATAATTCACCCCTCCACTTT
CDR3: CASSYGGAHDNSPLHF

J: TRBJ1-1
size: once
D: TRBD1
V: TRBV10-3
DNA: TGTGCCATCAGTGAGTCGGGGACAGGTGAGGCTTTCTTT
CDR3: CAISESGTGEAFF

J: TRBJ2-5
size: -
D: -
V: TRBV7-9
DNA: TGTGCCAGCAGCTCCGGTGCGTACCAAGAGACCCAGTACTTC
CDR3: CASSSGAYQETQYF

J: TRBJ1-6
size: -
D: TRBD1
V: TRBV25-1
DNA: TGTGCCAGCGGACGTCTAGGGACAGATAATTCACCCCTCCACTTT
CDR3: CASGRLGTDNSPLHF

J: TRBJ1-6
size: -
D: -
V: TRBV2
DNA: TGTGCCAGCAGTACGGACCCCATTGGTAATTCACCCCTCCACTTT
CDR3: CASSTDPIGNSPLHF

J: TRBJ1-4
size: -
D: TRBD1
V: TRBV4-2
DNA: TGTGCCAGCAGGGGGACTGGATCCCGACAGGGGGTTTGGGAAGGGGAAAAACTGTTTTTT
CDR3: CASRGTGSRQGVWEGEKLFF

J: TRBJ2-2
size: -
D: -
V: TRBV6-2/TRBV6-3
DNA: TGTGCCAGCAGCCCAACGGCCGGGGAGCTGTTTTTT
CDR3: CASSPTAGELFF

J: TRBJ1-5
size: -
D: -
V: TRBV5-4
DNA: TGTGCCAGCAGCTTGGAGCCGGGGGTGCCACAGCCCCAGCATTTT
CDR3: CASSLEPGVPQPQHF

J: TRBJ2-7
size: -
D: -
V: TRBV5-4
DNA: TGTGCCAGCAGCTTGGGGGGGACTCTTAGGGGCTACGAGCAGTACTTC
CDR3: CASSLGGTLRGYEQYF

J: TRBJ2-6
size: -
D: -
V: TRBV7-2
DNA: TGTGCCAGCAGCTTAGGGTACAGAAGCTCTGGGGCCAACGTCCTGACTTTC
CDR3: CASSLGYRSSGANVLTF

J: TRBJ2-1
size: -
D: TRBD2
V: TRBV7-2
DNA: TGTGCCAGCAGCCCGGGGATAGCGGGGGGGCAGCAGTTCTTC
CDR3: CASSPGIAGGQQFF

J: TRBJ1-2
size: once
D: -
V: TRBV2
DNA: TGTGCCAGCAGCCGGCAAAGCTATGGCTACACCTTC
CDR3: CASSRQSYGYTF

J: TRBJ2-3
size: -
D: -
V: TRBV6-1
DNA: TGTGCCAGCAGTGAAAGGTGGGCCCCCCCCACAGATACGCAGTATTTT
CDR3: CASSERWAPPTDTQYF

J: TRBJ2-1
size: -
D: -
V: TRBV7-8
DNA: TGTGCCAGCAGCTTATTCGGTACGAGCTCCTACAATGAGCAGTTCTTC
CDR3: CASSLFGTSSYNEQFF

J: TRBJ2-4
size: -
D: -
V: TRBV5-4
DNA: TGTGCCAGCAGTACCGGGGGGCGTAGTGAGTCCAAAAACATTCAGTACTTC
CDR3: CASSTGGRSESKNIQYF

J: TRBJ1-5
size: -
D: -
V: TRBV25-1
DNA: TGTGCCAGCAGTGGGGGCCCTTTAAATCAGCCCCAGCATTTT
CDR3: CASSGGPLNQPQHF

J: TRBJ2-3
size: -
D: -
V: TRBV9
DNA: TGTGCCAGCAGCGTAGATACTATTAGCACAGATACGCAGTATTTT
CDR3: CASSVDTISTDTQYF

J: TRBJ2-3
size: -
D: -
V: TRBV11-1
DNA: TGTGCCAGCAGCCAAAGGACATTCGGCGATACGCAGTATTTT
CDR3: CASSQRTFGDTQYF

J: TRBJ1-3
size: once
D: -
V: TRBV13
DNA: TGTGCCAGCAGCTTCCGGATCGTCGGAAACACCATATATTTT
CDR3: CASSFRIVGNTIYF

J: TRBJ1-6
size: once
D: -
V: TRBV13
DNA: TGTGCCAGCAGGGGCAGGCTGAATAATTCACCCCTCCACTTT
CDR3: CASRGRLNNSPLHF

J: TRBJ2-5
size: -
D: TRBD1
V: TRBV5-1
DNA: TGCGCCAGCAGCTACTCCGGACAGGGGCAATACGAGACCCAGTACTTC
CDR3: CASSYSGQGQYETQYF

J: TRBJ2-3
size: -
D: TRBD2
V: TRBV14
DNA: TGTGCCAGCAGCCAATCGACTAGCGGAACAACAGATACGCAGTATTTT
CDR3: CASSQSTSGTTDTQYF

J: TRBJ1-5
size: -
D: TRBD1
V: TRBV7-9
DNA: TGTGCCAGCAGCTTAGAGGGACAGGGGGTGAGGTCTGGACAGCCCCAGCATTTT
CDR3: CASSLEGQGVRSGQPQHF

J: TRBJ2-1
size: -
D: TRBD1
V: TRBV2
DNA: TGTGCCAGCCCCCGTGGGGGGACAGGGGGATCCTCCTACAATGAGCAGTTCTTC
CDR3: CASPRGGTGGSSYNEQFF

J: TRBJ2-1
size: -
D: TRBD2
V: TRBV19
DNA: TGTGCCAGCACCGGGACTATTCTCCACAATGAGCAGTTCTTC
CDR3: CASTGTILHNEQFF

J: TRBJ2-7
size: few
D: -
V: TRBV6-2/TRBV6-3
DNA: TGTGCCAGCAGTTACTCGACGTACGAGCAGTACTTC
CDR3: CASSYSTYEQYF

J: TRBJ2-2
size: -
D: -
V: TRBV24-1
DNA: TGTGCCACCAGTGATCGGATAGAAACCGGGGAGCTGTTTTTT
CDR3: CATSDRIETGELFF

J: TRBJ2-2
size: -
D: -
V: TRBV25-1
DNA: TGTGCCAGCAGTGCCACTCCGACCGGGGAGCTGTTTTTT
CDR3: CASSATPTGELFF

J: TRBJ1-1
size: -
D: -
V: TRBV30
DNA: TGTGCCTGGCCTACAAACGGACAGATGAACACTGAAGCTTTCTTT
CDR3: CAWPTNGQMNTEAFF

J: TRBJ1-3
size: -
D: -
V: TRBV19
DNA: TGTGCCAGTAGTATAGGGACCGGGACGTCTCTAAACACCATATATTTT
CDR3: CASSIGTGTSLNTIYF

J: TRBJ1-6
size: -
D: TRBD1
V: TRBV11-1
DNA: TGTGCCAGCAGCTTACTACAGGGGGTTTCACCCCTCCACTTT
CDR3: CASSLLQGVSPLHF

J: TRBJ2-5
size: once
D: -
V: TRBV9
DNA: TGTGCCAGCAGCGTAGGTGCAATGGGGGAGACCCAGTACTTC
CDR3: CASSVGAMGETQYF

J: TRBJ1-5
size: few
D: -
V: TRBV19
DNA: TGTGCCAGTGGGGGACAGCCCCAGCATTTT
CDR3: CASGGQPQHF

J: TRBJ2-7
size: few
D: -
V: TRBV5-5
DNA: TGTGCCAGCAGCTGGGGGACCTACGAGCAGTACTTC
CDR3: CASSWGTYEQYF

J: TRBJ1-1
size: -
D: -
V: TRBV7-2
DNA: TGTGCCAGCAGCTTAGGTTCCGCAGTCCTGAACACTGAAGCTTTCTTT
CDR3: CASSLGSAVLNTEAFF

J: TRBJ2-6
size: -
D: -
V: TRBV4-1
DNA: TGCGCCAGCAGCTCCCCCGGCTCTGGGGCCAACGTCCTGACTTTC
CDR3: CASSSPGSGANVLTF

J: TRBJ1-3
size: once
D: -
V: TRBV7-9
DNA: TGTGCCAGCAGCTTTCCTGGAAACACCATATATTTT
CDR3: CASSFPGNTIYF

J: TRBJ1-5
size: -
D: TRBD1
V: TRBV4-2
DNA: TGTGCCAGCAGCCGAGGCACAGGACAGGGCAATCAGCCCCAGCATTTT
CDR3: CASSRGTGQGNQPQHF

J: TRBJ2-7
size: -
D: -
V: TRBV6-2/TRBV6-3
DNA: TGTGCCAGCAGTTCTTTACGAATATCTGAAGAGCAGTACTTC
CDR3: CASSSLRISEEQYF

J: TRBJ1-1
size: -
D: -
V: TRBV19
DNA: TGTGCCAGTAGTTGGCAGGGACCCTTAGATGCGGGTGAAGCTTTCTTT
CDR3: CASSWQGPLDAGEAFF

J: TRBJ2-2
size: once
D: -
V: TRBV24-1
DNA: TGTGCCACCAGTGCCCCAGGTGGGCTAGGGGGCGGGGAGCTGTTTTTT
CDR3: CATSAPGGLGGGELFF

J: TRBJ1-6
size: -
D: -
V: TRBV2
DNA: TGTGCCAGCAGTGTACGCGACAGAGCTAATTCACCCCTCCACTTT
CDR3: CASSVRDRANSPLHF